This T cell receptor (beta chain) is from a study of T cell clusters in autoimmune cytopenias. TRB amplification used approximately 250 ng of peripheral blood genomic DNA. One tube held mixed TRB-A and TRB-B primer pools for touch-down PCR. TCRdb re-called the multiplex PCR reads; one entry per CDR3 protein, DNA not given. The table lists about 6,800 distinct CDR3 sequences. From germline, CDR1 is DFQATT and CDR2 SNEGSKA (reference sequence). There are 14 residues in the CDR3. Findings of the study overall: TRB repertoire shifts in secondary cytopenia and chronic lymphocytic leukemia mostly reflected lymphoma, not autoimmunity. No experiment has yet validated the function of the T cell clusters defined in silico.

In the case of this clonotype: The antigen remains undetermined.

The sequencing input was peripheral blood. The chain combines TRBV20-1 with TRBJ2-3. The TCR originated in a human donor with an autoimmune cytopenia or autoimmune hepatitis (not recorded which). This CDR3 is CSARGYTSTDTQYF.